This T cell receptor beta chain was captured in a study of cytomegalovirus exposure and HLA in healthy donors. On the study more broadly: As an earlier analysis found, about 200 million T cells yielded around 110 million unique TCR beta sequences.

J gave up 6 bases and V 1 base, and 7 bases lay outside the gene matches. The germline V gene encodes CDR1 MGHRA and CDR2 YSYEKL. The CDR3 totals 15 residues. In regard to this clone: Its antigen is unknown.

Notes on the study in general: As a later analysis showed, a missense DCLRE1C variant was linked to trimming of TCR beta V- and J-genes. Reports state that TCR beta sequences accurately predicted most subjects' HLA-A and HLA-B alleles. Solely CMV serostatus was available to characterize immune exposure.

The PCR employed 60 Vbeta primers together with 13 Jbeta primers. Here immunoSEQ multiplex PCR was the method, and the copy in TCRdb shows in-frame clones only, minus some. Among around 200,000 clones listed, approximately 80% were seen once. The receptor was isolated from a girl aged 10 to 17 in good health and CMV-seronegative. The sequencing input was PBMCs. This sequence joins TRBV4-1 and TRBJ1-2, with 8 bases identical to TRBD1. CDR3 nucleotides: TGCGCCAGCAGCCAAGTTCACAGGGGGGTAAATGGCTACACCTTC. Protein: CASSQVHRGVNGYTF.